The 7 T cell receptor beta chains listed next were all sequenced from one sample in a study of cytomegalovirus exposure and HLA in healthy donors. PCR was performed using 60 Vbeta and 13 Jbeta primers. Data came from immunoSEQ multiplex PCR; TCRdb stores just in-frame clones and leaves some out. This table holds around 140,000 clones, 82% found once. The specimen sequenced was PBMCs. The source is a woman aged 45-60 years in good health and CMV-seropositive.

This clone showed up just once. CDR3 DNA: TGTGCCAGCAGGGGACAGAACTATGGCTACACCTTC. Translating it yields CASRGQNYGYTF. The chain couples TRBV28 to TRBJ1-2, with TRBD1 identical over 7 bases. This CDR3 contains 12 residues. Germline CDR1 and CDR2: MDHEN and SYDVKM. The junction had 0 bases not matched to a gene; V was cut back by 6 bases and J by 2 bases.

The V and J genes are TRBV7-9 and TRBJ1-2; D might be TRBD1 (6 bases). Trimming pared 1 base from V and 2 bases from J, leaving 11 bases between. Germline values: CDR1 SEHNR, CDR2 FQNEAQ (reference sequence). The CDR3 runs 15 residues. CDR3 loop: CASSLDRAGNYGYTF. CDR3 DNA: TGTGCCAGCAGCTTAGACAGGGCCGGAAACTATGGCTACACCTTC.

This clone was recorded once. The chain is built from TRBV9 and TRBJ1-1; a possible D gene is TRBD1 (6 bases). This CDR3 region has 16 residues. Trimming stripped 4 bases from V and 0 bases from J, with 16 bases between. In germline, CDR1 is SGDLS, CDR2 YYNGEE. The CDR3 DNA follows: TGTGCCAGCAGCCCTCAACAGGGACGGCTGAACACTGAAGCTTTCTTT. Translated: CASSPQQGRLNTEAFF.

The V and J genes are TRBV5-1 and TRBJ2-6, with D maybe TRBD2 (6 bases). CDR1 and CDR2 (germline): SGHRS, YFSETQ. V was shortened by 4 bases and J by 1 base, with 15 bases between the two germline ends. The CDR3 totals 17 residues. The DNA for the CDR3 is TGCGCCAGCAGCCTTTTAGCGGCCACGTCTGGGGCCAACGTCCTGACTTTC. Its protein product is CASSLLAATSGANVLTF. Filled out from reference TRBV5-1 and TRBJ2-6, the complete variable domain reads KAGVTQTPRYLIKTRGQQVTLSCSPISGHRSVSWYQQTPGQGLQFLFEYFSETQRNKGNFPGRFSGRQFSNSRSEMNVSTLELGDSALYLCASSLLAATSGANVLTFGAGSRLTVL.

The chain couples TRBV7-6 to TRBJ2-3, with 7 nucleotides matching TRBD2. Germline V CDR1 and CDR2: SGHVS, FNYEAQ. The CDR3 covers 14 residues. Germline trimming cut 4 bases from V and 0 bases from J; bases unmatched to any gene: 1. The DNA for the CDR3 is TGTGCCAGCAGCTCTAGCGGTAGCACAGATACGCAGTATTTT. Translation gives CASSSSGSTDTQYF.

The chain links TRBV11-2 to TRBJ2-5, with 8 positions matching TRBD1. This CDR3 region has 15 residues. V shed 5 bases, J shed 9 bases, and the junction held 14 bases outside the gene matches. Germline values: CDR1 SGHAT, CDR2 FQNNGV. The CDR3 loop is CASSPAQGAQGAQYF. The CDR3 nucleotides are TGTGCCAGCAGCCCCGCCCAGGGGGCGCAGGGGGCCCAGTACTTC. The variable domain in full, with the rest retrieved from reference TRBV11-2 and TRBJ2-5, is EAGVAQSPRYKIIEKRQSVAFWCNPISGHATLYWYQQILGQGPKLLIQFQNNGVVDDSQLPKDRFSAERLKGVDSTLKIQPAKLEDSAVYLCASSPAQGAQGAQYFGPGTRLLVL.

The chain is built from TRBV7-2 and TRBJ1-1; TRBD1 might be the D (6 bases). V shed 4 bases and J shed 2 bases, with 11 bases lying between them. Germline CDR1 and CDR2: SGHTA and FQGNSA. The CDR3 has 14 residues. The CDR3 nucleotides read TGTGCCAGCAGCTCAGGACAGCCCAACACTGAAGCTTTCTTT. Amino acids: CASSSGQPNTEAFF.